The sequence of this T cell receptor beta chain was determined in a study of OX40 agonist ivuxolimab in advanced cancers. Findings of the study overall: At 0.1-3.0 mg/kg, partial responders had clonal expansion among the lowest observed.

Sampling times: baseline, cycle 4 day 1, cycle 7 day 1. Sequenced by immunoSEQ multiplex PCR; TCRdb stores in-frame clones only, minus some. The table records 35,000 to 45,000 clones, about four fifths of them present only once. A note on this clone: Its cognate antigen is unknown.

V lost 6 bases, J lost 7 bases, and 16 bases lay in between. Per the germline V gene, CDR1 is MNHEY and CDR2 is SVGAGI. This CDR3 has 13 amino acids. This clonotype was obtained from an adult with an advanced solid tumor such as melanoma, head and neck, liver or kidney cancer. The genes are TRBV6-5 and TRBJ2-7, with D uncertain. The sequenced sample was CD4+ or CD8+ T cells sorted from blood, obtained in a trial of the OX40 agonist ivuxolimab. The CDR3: CASRQVFSGEQYF. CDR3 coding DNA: TGTGCCAGCAGGCAGGTTTTTTCTGGTGAGCAGTACTTC.